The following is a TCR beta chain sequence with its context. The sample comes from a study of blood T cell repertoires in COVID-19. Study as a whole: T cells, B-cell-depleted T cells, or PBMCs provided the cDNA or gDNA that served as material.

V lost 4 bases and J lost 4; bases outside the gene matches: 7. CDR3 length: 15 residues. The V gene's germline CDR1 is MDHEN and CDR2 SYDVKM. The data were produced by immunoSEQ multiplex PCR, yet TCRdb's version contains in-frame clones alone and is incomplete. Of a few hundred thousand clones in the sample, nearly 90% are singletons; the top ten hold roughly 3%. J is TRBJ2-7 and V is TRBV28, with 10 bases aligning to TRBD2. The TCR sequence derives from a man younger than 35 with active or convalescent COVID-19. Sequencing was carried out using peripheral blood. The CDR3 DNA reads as TGTGCCAGCAGTTCTCCGGGACTAGCGCCTTACGAGCAGTACTTC. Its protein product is CASSSPGLAPYEQYF.